A selection of T cell receptor beta chains follows, all from one sample in a study of human T cells and chemical hapten exposure. MiXCR, applied by TCRdb to the RACE reads, yields one record per CDR3 protein. The data show 360,000 or so distinct CDR3 sequences, about 6.9% seen once. The sequenced sample was whole blood, obtained in connection with sensitization to the hapten diphenylcyclopropenone (DPC). The source of these receptors is a young woman with alopecia areata. Some clones in this sample may be carry-over from other donors' samples. The CDR3 runs from the conserved cysteine through the conserved F or W. The order of the fields is V gene, clone size, J gene, D gene, CDR3 protein, CDR3 DNA. D genes are given only for firm matches. Some rows mark clone size as missing; the rest say once, few, many or name a class of expanded clone.

v_gene: TRBV5-1; abundance: few; j_gene: TRBJ2-3; d_gene: .; CDR3aa: CASSLEDPTDTQYF; CDR3nt: TGCGCCAGCAGCTTGGAAGATCCCACAGATACGCAGTATTTT
v_gene: TRBV18; abundance: few; j_gene: TRBJ1-1; d_gene: TRBD1; CDR3aa: CASSEGQGGLGTEAFF; CDR3nt: TGTGCCAGCTCAGAAGGCCAGGGGGGGTTGGGCACTGAAGCTTTCTTT
v_gene: TRBV6-2/TRBV6-3; abundance: many; j_gene: TRBJ1-1; d_gene: TRBD1; CDR3aa: CASSYSKDRGLNTEAFF; CDR3nt: TGTGCCAGCAGTTACTCGAAAGACAGGGGTCTAAACACTGAAGCTTTCTTT
v_gene: TRBV18; abundance: few; j_gene: TRBJ2-5; d_gene: TRBD1; CDR3aa: CASSPPDRVEETQYF; CDR3nt: TGTGCCAGCTCACCCCCGGACAGGGTCGAAGAGACCCAGTACTTC
v_gene: TRBV12-3/TRBV12-4; abundance: many; j_gene: TRBJ1-1; d_gene: .; CDR3aa: CASSPQGRTEAFF; CDR3nt: TGTGCCAGCAGCCCACAGGGTAGGACTGAAGCTTTCTTT
v_gene: TRBV14; abundance: few; j_gene: TRBJ2-5; d_gene: .; CDR3aa: CASSQSGGTQYF; CDR3nt: TGTGCCAGCAGCCAGTCAGGCGGGACCCAGTACTTC
v_gene: TRBV5-5; abundance: many; j_gene: TRBJ2-3; d_gene: .; CDR3aa: CASSLDGNSDTQYF; CDR3nt: TGTGCCAGCAGCTTGGACGGAAACTCAGATACGCAGTATTTT
v_gene: TRBV20-1; abundance: many; j_gene: TRBJ2-6; d_gene: TRBD2; CDR3aa: CSARVASGDDSGANVLTF; CDR3nt: TGCAGTGCTAGAGTGGCTAGCGGGGACGACTCTGGGGCCAACGTCCTGACTTTC
v_gene: TRBV7-3; abundance: few; j_gene: TRBJ2-2; d_gene: TRBD1; CDR3aa: CASSPGGTGNAGELFF; CDR3nt: TGTGCCAGCAGCCCAGGGGGGACAGGGAATGCCGGGGAGCTGTTTTTT
v_gene: TRBV6-5; abundance: few; j_gene: TRBJ1-5; d_gene: .; CDR3aa: CASRPTTGASNQPQHF; CDR3nt: TGTGCCAGCAGACCTACTACCGGGGCTAGCAATCAGCCCCAGCATTTT
v_gene: TRBV2; abundance: .; j_gene: TRBJ2-7; d_gene: TRBD1; CDR3aa: CASSTRDRFYEQYF; CDR3nt: TGTGCCAGCTCAACCCGGGACAGGTTCTACGAGCAGTACTTC
v_gene: TRBV4-2; abundance: many; j_gene: TRBJ1-1; d_gene: TRBD1; CDR3aa: CASSHGGQVNTEAFF; CDR3nt: TGTGCCAGCAGCCACGGGGGACAGGTCAACACTGAAGCTTTCTTT
v_gene: TRBV29-1; abundance: .; j_gene: TRBJ2-7; d_gene: .; CDR3aa: CSVEVLGTYEQYF; CDR3nt: TGCAGCGTTGAGGTCCTGGGAACCTACGAGCAGTACTTC
v_gene: TRBV2; abundance: few; j_gene: TRBJ2-1; d_gene: TRBD1; CDR3aa: CASPSGQGADGNEQFF; CDR3nt: TGTGCCAGCCCAAGCGGACAGGGTGCGGACGGCAATGAGCAGTTCTTC
v_gene: TRBV11-2; abundance: many; j_gene: TRBJ2-1; d_gene: .; CDR3aa: CASSSTAPGEQFF; CDR3nt: TGTGCCAGCAGCTCTACCGCGCCGGGGGAGCAGTTCTTC
v_gene: TRBV6-5; abundance: few; j_gene: TRBJ1-3; d_gene: .; CDR3aa: CASSLRVGNTIYF; CDR3nt: TGTGCCAGCAGTCTCAGGGTTGGAAACACCATATATTTT
v_gene: TRBV7-2; abundance: few; j_gene: TRBJ2-2; d_gene: .; CDR3aa: CASGAGFNTGELFF; CDR3nt: TGTGCCAGCGGGGCTGGTTTTAACACCGGGGAGCTGTTTTTT
v_gene: TRBV12-3/TRBV12-4; abundance: many; j_gene: TRBJ1-1; d_gene: TRBD1; CDR3aa: CASSLGQGNTEAFF; CDR3nt: TGTGCCAGCAGCTTAGGACAGGGGAACACTGAAGCTTTCTTT
v_gene: TRBV27; abundance: .; j_gene: TRBJ2-5; d_gene: .; CDR3aa: CASSLSPGRIETQYF; CDR3nt: TGTGCCAGCAGTTTATCGCCAGGGAGGATAGAGACCCAGTACTTC
v_gene: TRBV28; abundance: .; j_gene: TRBJ1-1; d_gene: .; CDR3aa: CASSPLSLQGEAFF; CDR3nt: TGTGCCAGCAGTCCCCTAAGTTTGCAGGGTGAAGCTTTCTTT
v_gene: TRBV5-5; abundance: .; j_gene: TRBJ2-5; d_gene: TRBD2; CDR3aa: CASSLTSGAHQETQYF; CDR3nt: TGTGCCAGCAGCTTAACTAGCGGGGCTCACCAAGAGACCCAGTACTTC
v_gene: TRBV7-2; abundance: few; j_gene: TRBJ1-6; d_gene: .; CDR3aa: CASSFGGTYNSPLHF; CDR3nt: TGTGCCAGCAGCTTTGGCGGGACCTACAATTCACCCCTCCACTTT
v_gene: TRBV6-5; abundance: many; j_gene: TRBJ1-2; d_gene: TRBD1; CDR3aa: CASRRPLTGHYGYTF; CDR3nt: TGTGCCAGCAGACGCCCATTGACAGGGCACTATGGCTACACCTTC
v_gene: TRBV6-5; abundance: many; j_gene: TRBJ2-5; d_gene: TRBD2; CDR3aa: CASSYSGTSGQETQYF; CDR3nt: TGTGCCAGCAGTTACTCCGGGACTAGCGGACAAGAGACCCAGTACTTC
v_gene: TRBV7-2; abundance: .; j_gene: TRBJ2-1; d_gene: TRBD2; CDR3aa: CASSSPGGGEQFF; CDR3nt: TGTGCCAGCAGTTCGCCGGGGGGAGGTGAGCAGTTCTTC
v_gene: TRBV6-6; abundance: few; j_gene: TRBJ2-3; d_gene: .; CDR3aa: CASSYAGARTDTQYF; CDR3nt: TGTGCCAGCAGTTACGCGGGGGCCCGCACAGATACGCAGTATTTT
v_gene: TRBV12-3/TRBV12-4; abundance: many; j_gene: TRBJ1-1; d_gene: TRBD1; CDR3aa: CASSFPEGANEAFF; CDR3nt: TGTGCCAGCAGTTTTCCGGAGGGGGCAAATGAAGCTTTCTTT
v_gene: TRBV6-2/TRBV6-3; abundance: many; j_gene: TRBJ1-5; d_gene: TRBD1; CDR3aa: CASSDRYRGNQPQHF; CDR3nt: TGTGCCAGCAGTGACAGATACAGGGGAAATCAGCCCCAGCATTTT
v_gene: TRBV4-2; abundance: .; j_gene: TRBJ2-1; d_gene: TRBD2; CDR3aa: CASSRSGEGYNEQFF; CDR3nt: TGTGCCAGCAGCCGAAGCGGGGAGGGGTACAATGAGCAGTTCTTC
v_gene: TRBV7-7; abundance: many; j_gene: TRBJ1-4; d_gene: TRBD1; CDR3aa: CASSLGTGNEKLFF; CDR3nt: TGTGCCAGCAGCTTAGGGACAGGAAATGAAAAACTGTTTTTT
v_gene: TRBV7-9; abundance: many; j_gene: TRBJ2-2; d_gene: .; CDR3aa: CASSSGGRGGELFF; CDR3nt: TGTGCCAGCAGCTCCGGGGGGCGCGGCGGGGAGCTGTTTTTT
v_gene: TRBV6-1; abundance: .; j_gene: TRBJ2-2; d_gene: .; CDR3aa: CASRIGSNTGELFF; CDR3nt: TGTGCCAGCAGAATTGGGAGCAACACCGGGGAGCTGTTTTTT
v_gene: TRBV29-1; abundance: .; j_gene: TRBJ2-1; d_gene: .; CDR3aa: CSVESDTVDEQFF; CDR3nt: TGCAGCGTTGAATCCGACACGGTGGATGAGCAGTTCTTC
v_gene: TRBV5-5; abundance: .; j_gene: TRBJ1-6; d_gene: TRBD1; CDR3aa: CASSGQENSSLHF; CDR3nt: TGTGCCAGCAGCGGACAGGAGAATTCATCCCTCCACTTT
v_gene: TRBV14; abundance: .; j_gene: TRBJ1-1; d_gene: .; CDR3aa: CASSPNLGANTEAFF; CDR3nt: TGTGCCAGCAGCCCGAATCTGGGGGCGAACACTGAAGCTTTCTTT
v_gene: TRBV20-1; abundance: .; j_gene: TRBJ2-2; d_gene: .; CDR3aa: CSASSNRELFF; CDR3nt: TGCAGTGCGTCATCGAACCGGGAGCTGTTTTTT
v_gene: TRBV7-2; abundance: many; j_gene: TRBJ1-6; d_gene: .; CDR3aa: CASSLFSGNSPLHF; CDR3nt: TGTGCCAGCAGCTTATTTTCGGGAAATTCACCCCTCCACTTT
v_gene: TRBV6-5; abundance: .; j_gene: TRBJ2-3; d_gene: TRBD2; CDR3aa: CASRAGGPRDTQYF; CDR3nt: TGTGCCAGCAGAGCGGGGGGGCCGAGAGATACGCAGTATTTT
v_gene: TRBV28; abundance: few; j_gene: TRBJ2-5; d_gene: .; CDR3aa: CASSFVSERQETQYF; CDR3nt: TGTGCCAGCAGTTTTGTCTCGGAACGACAAGAGACCCAGTACTTC
v_gene: TRBV12-3/TRBV12-4; abundance: .; j_gene: TRBJ2-1; d_gene: .; CDR3aa: CASSLVKGISYNEQFF; CDR3nt: TGTGCCAGCAGTTTAGTTAAGGGGATTAGTTACAATGAGCAGTTCTTC
v_gene: TRBV2; abundance: few; j_gene: TRBJ1-4; d_gene: .; CDR3aa: CASKPLPREGEKLFF; CDR3nt: TGTGCCAGCAAGCCCTTACCCAGAGAAGGTGAAAAACTGTTTTTT
v_gene: TRBV7-2; abundance: .; j_gene: TRBJ2-1; d_gene: .; CDR3aa: CASSWGFDDEQFF; CDR3nt: TGTGCCAGCAGTTGGGGATTCGACGATGAGCAGTTCTTC
v_gene: TRBV7-9; abundance: many; j_gene: TRBJ2-1; d_gene: TRBD2; CDR3aa: CASSPRAGVVNEQFF; CDR3nt: TGTGCCAGCAGCCCCCGGGCGGGGGTCGTCAATGAGCAGTTCTTC
v_gene: TRBV9; abundance: many; j_gene: TRBJ1-4; d_gene: .; CDR3aa: CASSVEGSGNNEKLFF; CDR3nt: TGTGCCAGCAGCGTAGAGGGCAGTGGGAATAATGAAAAACTGTTTTTT
v_gene: TRBV20-1; abundance: .; j_gene: TRBJ1-4; d_gene: TRBD1; CDR3aa: CSAPGQGGEKLFF; CDR3nt: TGCAGTGCTCCGGGACAGGGAGGGGAAAAACTGTTTTTT
v_gene: TRBV20-1; abundance: many; j_gene: TRBJ2-3; d_gene: .; CDR3aa: CSAFGTETDTQYF; CDR3nt: TGCAGTGCCTTTGGGACGGAGACAGATACGCAGTATTTT
v_gene: TRBV28; abundance: .; j_gene: TRBJ2-2; d_gene: .; CDR3aa: CASSFGDWGNTGELFF; CDR3nt: TGTGCCAGCAGTTTTGGGGATTGGGGGAACACCGGGGAGCTGTTTTTT
v_gene: TRBV27; abundance: few; j_gene: TRBJ1-1; d_gene: .; CDR3aa: CASSFSGDSSEAFF; CDR3nt: TGTGCCAGCAGTTTTTCAGGAGACAGTTCTGAAGCTTTCTTT
v_gene: TRBV4-2; abundance: .; j_gene: TRBJ2-5; d_gene: .; CDR3aa: CASSQERGYRLGPEETQYF; CDR3nt: TGTGCCAGCAGCCAAGAACGGGGGTATCGTCTCGGCCCAGAAGAGACCCAGTACTTC
v_gene: TRBV6-5; abundance: few; j_gene: TRBJ1-4; d_gene: .; CDR3aa: CASSYSDSRGKLFF; CDR3nt: TGTGCCAGCAGTTACTCGGACAGCCGAGGGAAACTGTTTTTT
v_gene: TRBV5-5; abundance: few; j_gene: TRBJ2-1; d_gene: .; CDR3aa: CASSRGQDLNEQFF; CDR3nt: TGTGCCAGCAGCCGCGGGCAAGACCTAAATGAGCAGTTCTTC